This T cell receptor (beta chain) was profiled in a study of regulatory T cells in long-lasting Graves disease. About the study: Persistence in Graves' disease required over 5 years of antithyroid drugs plus positive TSH receptor antibodies. General study findings and limits: In persistent patients, shared public clonotypes (2,741) outnumbered those in new patients (approximately 970).

Assembly of TCR beta libraries relied on iRepertoire HTBI primers together with Arm-PCR of CDR3 regions. As processed by the authors: Segment identification across samples yielded 62 TRBV and more than 11 TRBJ segments. TCRdb re-called the multiplex PCR reads through MiXCR, storing one row per CDR3 protein. TCRdb, not the authors, supplied the V and J calls. The sample shows 300,000 to 500,000 distinct CDR3 sequences, about a fifth of them seen only once. As for this clonotype: Its target is unknown.

As to time point: persistent/refractory GD, antithyroid drugs over 5 years with positive TRAb. TCR sequences were obtained from RNA taken from PBMCs. This specimen was peripheral blood mononuclear cells (PBMCs), taken when the disease was refractory, from a patient treated with antithyroid drugs. The TCR was taken from a female donor with Graves disease.

The CDR3 here is CASSSRVNEQFF. The CDR3 DNA is TGTGCCAGCAGCTCCCGTGTCAATGAGCAGTTCTTC. This chain connects TRBV12-3 or TRBV12-4 to TRBJ2-1; D remains ambiguous. The germline V and J ends were trimmed by 6 bases and 6 bases, with 9 bases remaining between them. The CDR3 covers 12 residues.